This T cell receptor (beta chain) was retrieved from a study of T cells in Graves' hyperthyroidism and ophthalmopathy. Findings and caveats of the study: Blood also contained most expanded thyroid clonotypes above 0.001. Ophthalmopathy onset followed model prediction by a median about six months. The authors' 13 V-J model separated ophthalmopathy from stable hyperthyroidism.

This clonotype was observed many times. Its antigen remains unidentified. Researchers took RNA transcripts and amplified the TCR beta CDR3 regions from them. Using the HTBI primer set, a first-round RT-PCR was run on the TCR CDR3. From the multiplex PCR reads, TCRdb called clonotypes with MiXCR, one entry per CDR3 protein. Found here are more than 450,000 distinct CDR3 sequences, 20% of them singletons; the top ten hold roughly 50%. Germline loops: CDR1 SGHRS, CDR2 YFSETQ. This CDR3 contains 14 residues. The V end lost 0 bases, the J end lost 4 bases, and 10 bases lay between the germline ends. The origin of this receptor is a man aged 35-49 years with Graves' ophthalmopathy. V and J are TRBV5-1 and TRBJ2-5; D ambiguous. The specimen sequenced was blood. CDR3 sequence: CASSLVPTAETQYF. CDR3 sequence (DNA): TGCGCCAGCAGCTTGGTTCCGACTGCAGAGACCCAGTACTTC.